This entry features one T cell receptor (beta chain) sequence. These data originate in a study of control samples from healthy donors and cancer patients. V was cut by 2 bases and J by 8 bases, with 9 bases left in between. Germline V gene sequence: CDR1 MNHEY, CDR2 SVGAGI. The CDR3 loop spans 13 amino acids. TCRdb's table, derived via immunoSEQ multiplex PCR, lists solely in-frame clones and lacks some. The sample holds around 94,000 clones, just over 90% seen once. This sequence joins TRBV6-5 and TRBJ1-4, with D hard to call. The TCR comes from a woman aged 30 to 39 in good health. Sequencing used blood. This CDR3 reads CASSYVRREKLFF. The CDR3 DNA reads as TGTGCCAGCAGTTACGTTAGAAGGGAAAAACTGTTTTTT.